One and the same sample provided the 8 T cell receptor beta chains below, sequenced in a study of T cells in Graves' hyperthyroidism and ophthalmopathy. RNA transcripts yielded amplified TCR beta CDR3 regions. RT-PCR in the first round (using the HTBI primer set) targeted the TCR CDR3. TCRdb used MiXCR to reprocess the multiplex PCR reads, holding one entry per CDR3 protein. The sample holds some 570,000 distinct CDR3 sequences, 15% to 20% seen once. The source material was blood. These receptors were obtained from a woman younger than 30 with Graves' ophthalmopathy.

This chain connects TRBV7-2 to TRBJ1-3; D gene uncertain. Trimming removed 7 bases from V and 3 bases from J, with 10 bases in between. Germline CDR1 and CDR2: SGHTA and FQGNSA. The CDR3 is made up of 13 amino acids. The CDR3, as DNA: TGTGCCAGCACTACGACATTTGGAAACACCATATATTTT. It codes for CASTTTFGNTIYF.

The chain uses TRBV9 and TRBJ1-1; D call uncertain. Trimming took 2 bases from V and 3 from J, leaving 17 bases between them. Germline assignment: CDR1 SGDLS and CDR2 YYNGEE. This CDR3 has 16 amino acids. The CDR3 reads CASSVGSTSTDTEAFF. The CDR3 region has the DNA TGTGCCAGCAGCGTGGGAAGCACGTCGACCGACACTGAAGCTTTCTTT.

This clonotype was found a few times. The V call is TRBV6-1, the J call TRBJ2-3; TRBD1 matches at 9 bases. CDR3 size: 16 residues. Per germline, CDR1 MNHNS and CDR2 SASEGT. Trimming removed 2 bases from V and 5 bases from J; junction bases left unmatched: 8. In nucleotides, the CDR3 is TGTGCCAGCAGTGAATTTCTACAGGGGGCGGGAGATACGCAGTATTTT. This translates into CASSEFLQGAGDTQYF.

This clonotype has at least ten counts. The V gene is TRBV27, the J gene TRBJ1-6, with 8 bases aligning to TRBD1. The CDR3 runs to 14 residues. With V trimmed by 8 bases and J by 7 bases, 7 bases remained unmatched. CDR1 is MNHEY and CDR2 is SMNVEV in the germline V gene (reference sequence). The CDR3 DNA is TGTGCCAGCGGCCACAGGGGGGTGAATTCACCCCTCCACTTT. Translation: CASGHRGVNSPLHF.

This clonotype was observed many times. The chain joins TRBV12-3 or TRBV12-4 to TRBJ1-4, with 8 bases identical to TRBD1. V lost 7 bases, J lost 3 bases, and 7 bases stayed unmatched. The CDR3 is made up of 15 amino acids. CDR3 coding DNA: TGTGCCAGCACCAGGGAACAGGGGGCTAATGAAAAACTGTTTTTT. Its protein product is CASTREQGANEKLFF.

This clonotype occurred many times. The chain carries TRBV12-3 or TRBV12-4 and TRBJ1-2; a weak D match, TRBD1 (6 bases). V shed 4 bases and J shed 2 bases, with 14 bases lying between them. This CDR3 contains 15 residues. The CDR3 reads CASSWPRGGNYGYTF. CDR3 nucleotide sequence: TGTGCCAGCAGTTGGCCAAGGGGGGGAAACTATGGCTACACCTTC.

The rearrangement uses TRBV13 and TRBJ2-5, with TRBD1 matching over 10 bases. There are 15 residues in the CDR3. With 5 bases clipped from V and 5 bases from J, the junction kept 8 bases outside the gene matches. The germline gives CDR1 PRHDT, CDR2 FYEKMQ (reference sequence). Here the CDR3 reads CASSQRDRGLETQYF. CDR3 nucleotide sequence: TGTGCCAGCAGCCAGCGGGACAGGGGTTTGGAGACCCAGTACTTC.

The CDR3 sequence: CASSQLLDREDGYTF. Written as DNA, the CDR3 is TGCGCCAGCAGCCAATTACTTGACAGGGAGGATGGCTACACCTTC. The chain uses TRBV4-1 and TRBJ1-2; 7 bases fit TRBD1. This CDR3 contains 15 residues. Germline V gives CDR1 MGHRA, CDR2 YSYEKL. V was pared by 2 bases and J by 6 bases, with 9 bases of the junction left unmatched.